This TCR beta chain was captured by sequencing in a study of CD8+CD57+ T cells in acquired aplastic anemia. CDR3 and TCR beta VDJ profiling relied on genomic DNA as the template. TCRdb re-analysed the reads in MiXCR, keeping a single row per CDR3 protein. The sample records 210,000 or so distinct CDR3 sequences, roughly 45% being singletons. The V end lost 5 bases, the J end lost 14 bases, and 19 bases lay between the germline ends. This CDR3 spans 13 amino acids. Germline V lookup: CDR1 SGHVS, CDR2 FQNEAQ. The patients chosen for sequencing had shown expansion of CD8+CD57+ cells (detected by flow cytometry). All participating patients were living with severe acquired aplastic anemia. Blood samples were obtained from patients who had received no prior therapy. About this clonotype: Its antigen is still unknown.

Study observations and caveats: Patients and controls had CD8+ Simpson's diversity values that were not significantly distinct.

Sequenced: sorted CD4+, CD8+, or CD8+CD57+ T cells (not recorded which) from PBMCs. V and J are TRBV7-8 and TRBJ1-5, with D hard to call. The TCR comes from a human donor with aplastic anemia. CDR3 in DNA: TGTGCCAGCAGCCTAGAGACGGTGATCTACGAGCATTTT. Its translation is CASSLETVIYEHF.